This TCR beta chain was profiled in a study of pediatric ulcerative colitis. Study conclusions and caveats: In rectum, acute severe colitis had expanded clones and less diversity. All ulcerative colitis patients, but no controls, carried a couple of rectal clonotypes.

Colonoscopy and blood draw happened at the same time. In the case of this clone: What it binds is unknown.

Assay: immunoSEQ multiplex PCR; the TCRdb copy retains only in-frame clones and omits some. The sample lists more than 45,000 clones, approximately 87% occurring once. This TCR derives from a boy younger than 18 who was a control in a study of pediatric ulcerative colitis. Sequencing used blood.

The CDR3 protein is CASSTSTSGQGGNQPQHF. The CDR3 bases are TGTGCCAGCAGCACATCCACTTCAGGACAGGGAGGCAATCAGCCCCAGCATTTT. The chain links TRBV28 to TRBJ1-5; 8 positions agree with TRBD1. The CDR3 consists of 18 residues. Trimming took 6 bases from V and 2 from J; bases not matched to a gene: 15. CDR1 MDHEN and CDR2 SYDVKM come from the germline V gene.